The 23 T cell receptor beta chains below come from one sample, sequenced in a study of immune evolution from preneoplasia to lung adenocarcinoma. The method was immunoSEQ multiplex PCR; TCRdb's version includes in-frame clones alone and lacks a portion of them. The sample yields roughly 5,000 clones, approximately 85% seen once. Material for sequencing was FFPE normal lung tissue adjacent to the tumor. The origin of the receptors is a person between 45 and 75 years old with lung adenocarcinoma.

V and J are TRBV19 and TRBJ1-1, with 7 positions matching TRBD1. The CDR3 is 12 amino acids. Germline CDR1 is LNHDA and CDR2 is SQIVND (reference sequence). V was pared by 10 bases and J by 4 bases, with 6 bases of the junction left unmatched. CDR3 bases: TGTGCCACAAAGGCAGGGGGCACTGAAGCTTTCTTT. Its protein product is CATKAGGTEAFF.

The chain combines TRBV7-9 with TRBJ1-5; 8 bases agree with TRBD1. CDR3 length equals 15 residues. Germline loops: CDR1 SEHNR, CDR2 FQNEAQ (reference sequence). Trimming removed 1 base from V and 3 bases from J; junction bases left unmatched: 2. DNA of the CDR3: TGTGCCAGCAGCTTAGGACAGGGGAACAATCAGCCCCAGCATTTT. It encodes CASSLGQGNNQPQHF.

This clone has a handful of counts. The CDR3 DNA reads TGTGCCAGCACCCGGGGTGGTTCGGCCGGGGAGCTGTTTTTT. The encoded protein is CASTRGGSAGELFF. This chain links TRBV6-1 with TRBJ2-2, with a possible D match to TRBD2 (5 bases). This CDR3 has 14 residues. Germline CDR1 and CDR2: MNHNS and SASEGT. V gave up 7 bases and J gave up 6 bases, with 15 bases separating them.

V and J are TRBV29-1 and TRBJ1-1; maybe TRBD1 (5 bases). The CDR3 runs 14 residues. V was trimmed by 7 bases and J by 4 bases, leaving 19 bases between them. Germline CDR1 SQVTM, CDR2 ANQGSEA. The CDR3 region has the DNA TGCAGCGCCGACAGCCGCAGTTGGGGCACTGAAGCTTTCTTT. Amino acids: CSADSRSWGTEAFF.

As to this clone: At one of its ends the junction is not consistent with the germline gene, which may arise from a read error. This chain joins TRBV4-2 and TRBJ2-2, with D tentatively TRBD1 (5 bases). There are 11 residues in the CDR3. Germline CDR1 reads LGHNA; CDR2 reads YNFKEQ. CDR3 in amino acids: CASGQGSVLFF. The CDR3 DNA sequence: TGTGCCAGCGGCCAGGGCTCGGTCCTGTTTTTT.

The chain links TRBV4-2 to TRBJ2-5, with 7 bases aligning to TRBD2. The CDR3 totals 14 residues. Trimming cost V 1 base and J 1 base; bases outside gene matches: 0. Germline CDR1 reads LGHNA; CDR2 reads YNFKEQ. CDR3 sequence: CASSQGGGQETQYF. The DNA of the CDR3 is TGTGCCAGCAGCCAAGGGGGGGGCCAAGAGACCCAGTACTTC.

This clone appeared a single time. The chain recombines TRBV7-2 with TRBJ2-1; no definite D call. The CDR3 covers 15 residues. Germline V gene sequence: CDR1 SGHTA, CDR2 FQGNSA. V lost 3 bases, J lost 0 bases, and 9 bases lay in between. CDR3 amino acids: CASSLLSASYNEQFF. The CDR3 nucleotides read TGTGCCAGCAGCTTGCTCAGCGCCTCCTACAATGAGCAGTTCTTC.

The chain employs TRBV5-6 and TRBJ2-7; D is perhaps TRBD1 (5 bases). CDR3 size: 12 residues. CDR1 and CDR2 (germline): SGHDT, YYEEEE. V was cut by 2 bases and J by 6 bases, with 9 bases left in between. The CDR3 coding sequence is TGTGCCAGCAGCTTACCAGGGTTCGAGCAGTACTTC. It is translated as CASSLPGFEQYF.

This clone occurred a few times. The gene calls are TRBV28 and TRBJ1-5, with D possibly being TRBD1 (5 bases). V was clipped by 7 bases and J by 6 bases, with 16 bases between them. Germline V gene lookup returns CDR1 MDHEN and CDR2 SYDVKM. This CDR3 is built from 14 residues. In DNA, the CDR3 is TGTGCCAGCACCAAGGAGATGGGGGGTCAGCCCCAGCATTTT. Encoded protein: CASTKEMGGQPQHF.

V and J are TRBV30 and TRBJ1-5, with D maybe TRBD1 (5 bases). This CDR3 comprises 13 residues. Trimming shortened V by 1 base and J by 6 bases, and 10 bases separated the two germline ends. The V gene's germline CDR1 is GTSNPN and CDR2 SVGIG (reference sequence). The CDR3 DNA sequence: TGTGCCTGGAGTGAAGGGGCAAGTCAGCCCCAGCATTTT. As protein: CAWSEGASQPQHF. The whole variable domain, remainder taken from reference TRBV30 and TRBJ1-5, is SQTIHQWPATLVQPVGSPLSLECTVEGTSNPNLYWYRQAAGRGLQLLFYSVGIGQISSEVPQNLSASRPQDRQFILSSKKLLLSDSGFYLCAWSEGASQPQHFGDGTRLSIL.

The chain carries TRBV7-9 and TRBJ2-3; 10 positions match TRBD1. CDR1 and CDR2 from the germline V gene are SEHNR and FQNEAQ (reference sequence). J gave up 5 bases and V 3 bases, and 5 bases lay outside the gene matches. CDR3 length equals 15 residues. CDR3 DNA: TGTGCCAGCAGCTTCGGGGACAGGGGCGAAGATACGCAGTATTTT. Residues: CASSFGDRGEDTQYF. The whole variable domain, filled in from reference TRBV7-9 and TRBJ2-3, reads DTGVSQNPRHKITKRGQNVTFRCDPISEHNRLYWYRQTLGQGPEFLTYFQNEAQLEKSRLLSDRFSAERPKGSFSTLEIQRTEQGDSAMYLCASSFGDRGEDTQYFGPGTRLTVL.

This clone was observed once. This rearrangement joins TRBV15 to TRBJ1-5; D is uncertain. This CDR3 is built from 13 residues. CDR1 is LNHNV and CDR2 is YYDKDF in the germline V gene (reference sequence). V was shortened by 3 bases and J by 5 bases, with 8 bases between the two germline ends. CDR3 coding DNA: TGTGCCACCAGCAGCCAAGCCGATCAGCCCCAGCATTTT. This encodes CATSSQADQPQHF.

The J gene is TRBJ1-1, the V gene TRBV18, with D unclear. V was clipped by 3 bases and J by 1 base, with 12 bases between them. Germline V lookup: CDR1 KGHSH, CDR2 LQKENI. The CDR3 extends over 15 amino acids. The CDR3 DNA follows: TGTGCCAGCTCACCCAAGCCTGCACAGAACACTGAAGCTTTCTTT. Protein product: CASSPKPAQNTEAFF.

Points on this clone: An end of the junction differs from the germline gene, which may be a read error. This chain joins TRBV7-7 and TRBJ2-7, with 8 nucleotides matching TRBD1. The CDR3 is 13 residues long. The germline CDR1 and CDR2 sequences are SSHAT and FNYEAQ (reference sequence). CDR3 region: CASSKDRDYEQYF. The CDR3 region has the DNA TGTGCTAGCAGCAAGGACAGGGACTACGAGCAGTACTTC.

The V gene is TRBV4-1, the J gene TRBJ2-1; perhaps TRBD2 as D (7 bases). V lost 0 bases and J 4 bases, leaving 13 bases between the germline ends. Germline-derived CDR1 and CDR2 are MGHRA and YSYEKL. The CDR3 is 16 residues long. The chain's CDR3 is CASSQDSGGRYNEQFF. The CDR3 DNA is TGCGCCAGCAGCCAAGATTCGGGGGGCCGATACAATGAGCAGTTCTTC.

The V gene is TRBV7-9, the J gene TRBJ1-2; 10 nucleotides match TRBD1. Germline CDR1 reads SEHNR; CDR2 reads FQNEAQ (reference sequence). The CDR3 totals 17 residues. V trimming: 4 bases; J trimming: 6 bases; junction bases outside the gene matches: 14. This CDR3 is CASSSGQGLEYVNGYTF. CDR3 sequence (DNA): TGTGCCAGCAGCTCGGGACAGGGGCTGGAATATGTTAATGGCTACACCTTC.

The rearrangement links TRBV2 to TRBJ2-7; no reliable D call. Per germline, CDR1 SNHLY and CDR2 FYNNEI. This CDR3 region has 13 residues. V lost 4 bases, J lost 0 bases, and 7 bases lay in between. The CDR3 protein is CASSAETSYEQYF. CDR3 in DNA: TGTGCCAGCAGTGCCGAAACCTCCTACGAGCAGTACTTC.

V and J are TRBV30 and TRBJ2-7; D ambiguous. V was clipped by 0 bases and J by 4 bases, with 4 bases between them. The CDR3 is made up of 11 amino acids. The V gene's germline CDR1 is GTSNPN and CDR2 SVGIG (reference sequence). CDR3 sequence: CAWSVSYEQYF. The CDR3 DNA follows: TGTGCCTGGAGTGTAAGTTACGAGCAGTACTTC.

The V call is TRBV4-3, the J call TRBJ1-2, with unresolved D. The CDR3 has 12 residues. Trimming cost V 5 bases and J 2 bases, with 6 bases left between them. Germline CDR1 and CDR2: LGHNA and YSLEER. CDR3: CASSYENYGYTF. The CDR3 nucleotides are TGCGCCAGCAGCTACGAAAACTATGGCTACACCTTC.

The chain links TRBV30 to TRBJ2-1, with 7 nucleotides matching TRBD2. The CDR3 totals 18 residues. With V trimmed by 0 bases and J by 1 base, 12 bases remained unmatched. The germline gives CDR1 GTSNPN, CDR2 SVGIG (reference sequence). The CDR3 DNA sequence: TGTGCCTGGAGTGTACTTGCGGGGCGGGGAGGGTCCTACAATGAGCAGTTCTTC. Protein sequence: CAWSVLAGRGGSYNEQFF.

The rearrangement uses TRBV7-2 and TRBJ1-2, with 8 bases aligning to TRBD1. This CDR3 contains 13 residues. Germline V gives CDR1 SGHTA, CDR2 FQGNSA. J was trimmed by 8 bases and V by 5 bases; bases with no gene match: 7. The CDR3 sequence is CASSPGQGVGYTF. For the CDR3, the DNA is TGTGCCAGCAGCCCAGGACAGGGCGTAGGCTACACCTTC.

J is TRBJ2-3 and V is TRBV28; TRBD2 aligns across 11 bases. This CDR3 has 15 amino acids. Germline V lookup: CDR1 MDHEN, CDR2 SYDVKM. V was clipped by 4 bases and J by 6 bases; unmatched bases: 6. The CDR3, as DNA: TGTGCCAGCAGTTACCGACTAGCGGGATTTGATACGCAGTATTTT. Encoded protein: CASSYRLAGFDTQYF.

This chain joins TRBV18 and TRBJ2-7; D uncertain. The CDR3 covers 13 residues. Germline V gene lookup returns CDR1 KGHSH and CDR2 LQKENI. The V gene lost 3 bases and the J gene lost 2 bases, with 8 bases spanning the gap. The CDR3 DNA reads TGTGCCAGCTCACCTTACGACCCCTACGAGCAGTACTTC. Translation gives CASSPYDPYEQYF.